The 8 T cell receptor beta chains in this list originate from one sample, sequenced in a study of OX40 agonist ivuxolimab in advanced cancers. Libraries were prepared by immunoSEQ multiplex PCR; TCRdb keeps only in-frame clonotypes and omits some of them. The data contain around 95,000 clones, almost 90% of them seen just once; the ten biggest clones take up around 0.15%. The starting material was CD4+ or CD8+ T cells sorted from blood, obtained in a trial of the OX40 agonist ivuxolimab. The source is an adult with an advanced solid tumor such as melanoma, head and neck, liver or kidney cancer.

The rearrangement joins TRBV6-1 to TRBJ1-6, with 9 bases aligning to TRBD1. CDR3 length: 16 amino acids. Trimming took 4 bases from V and 4 from J; bases not matched to a gene: 5. The germline gives CDR1 MNHNS, CDR2 SASEGT. The CDR3 region has the DNA TGTGCCAGCAGTGCCACAGGGGGCCCTTATAATTCACCCCTCCACTTT. It encodes CASSATGGPYNSPLHF.

The V and J genes are TRBV28 and TRBJ2-1; D possibly corresponds to TRBD1 (6 bases). V lost 3 bases to trimming and J lost 9 bases, with 15 bases between them. This CDR3 is 14 amino acids long. Germline CDR1 and CDR2: MDHEN and SYDVKM. The CDR3 is CASSLLGGRAEQFF. CDR3 sequence (DNA): TGTGCCAGCAGTTTGTTAGGGGGAAGGGCTGAGCAGTTCTTC.

This chain uses TRBV6-5 with TRBJ2-2, with D hard to call. V gave up 0 bases and J gave up 7 bases, with 9 bases separating them. In germline, CDR1 is MNHEY, CDR2 SVGAGI. The CDR3 contains 14 residues. The CDR3: CASSYSKGGGELFF. DNA for the CDR3: TGTGCCAGCAGTTACTCGAAAGGTGGCGGGGAGCTGTTTTTT.

V is TRBV7-7 and J is TRBJ2-5, with a weak D call TRBD1 (5 bases). The germline CDR1 and CDR2 sequences are SSHAT and FNYEAQ (reference sequence). CDR3 length equals 15 residues. V dropped 5 bases and J dropped 1 base, with 14 bases sitting between them. The CDR3: CASSVVGQSQETQYF. CDR3 in DNA: TGTGCCAGCAGCGTAGTCGGACAATCCCAAGAGACCCAGTACTTC.

The chain employs TRBV10-3 and TRBJ1-3; TRBD1 matches 7 bases. From germline, CDR1 is ENHRY and CDR2 SYGVKD. V shed 0 bases, J shed 4 bases, and the junction held 3 bases outside the gene matches. The CDR3 is 15 amino acids. The DNA of the CDR3 is TGTGCCATCAGTGAGTCAAGGGGGCGCGGAAACACCATATATTTT. It is translated as CAISESRGRGNTIYF.

The rearrangement uses TRBV30 and TRBJ1-3; TRBD1 might be the D (5 bases). Trimming removed 1 base from V and 4 bases from J, with 8 bases in between. This CDR3 comprises 13 residues. Germline assignment: CDR1 GTSNPN and CDR2 SVGIG (reference sequence). The CDR3 bases are TGTGCCTGGAGTGAGGGGATGGGAAACACCATATATTTT. Protein product: CAWSEGMGNTIYF.

The CDR3 loop is CASSPGQGESEQFF. The CDR3 DNA is TGCGCCAGCAGCCCGGGACAGGGGGAGTCTGAGCAGTTCTTC. The chain joins TRBV5-1 to TRBJ2-1; the match to TRBD1 covers 11 bases. The CDR3 loop spans 14 amino acids. Trimming cost V 4 bases and J 9 bases; bases outside gene matches: 6. Germline lookup yields CDR1 SGHRS and CDR2 YFSETQ.

The chain has TRBV7-9 and TRBJ1-2; 7 bases are shared with TRBD1. The germline V gene encodes CDR1 SEHNR and CDR2 FQNEAQ (reference sequence). This CDR3 spans 14 amino acids. With 5 bases clipped from V and 5 bases from J, the junction kept 8 bases outside the gene matches. In DNA, the CDR3 is TGTGCCAGCAGCCGGGACAGTTCTGAGTATGGCTACACCTTC. Translation: CASSRDSSEYGYTF. Combining the CDR3 with reference TRBV7-9 and TRBJ1-2 gives the whole variable domain DTGVSQNPRHKITKRGQNVTFRCDPISEHNRLYWYRQTLGQGPEFLTYFQNEAQLEKSRLLSDRFSAERPKGSFSTLEIQRTEQGDSAMYLCASSRDSSEYGYTFGSGTRLTVV.